This passage covers 25 T cell receptor beta chains from one sample sequenced in a study of T-cell memory formation after mild COVID-19 (dated by TCRdb to about 2021). Library generation was performed with 5' RACE. Sequenced on an Illumina NovaSeq 6000. TCRdb applied fastp at Q25 and MiXCR to the public reads, then kept only in-frame beta chains. Every distinct CDR3 protein forms one entry, paired with its most common genes and DNA. Here the sample has about 140,000 distinct CDR3 sequences; 14% occur a single time. The top ten constitute about 27% of the sample. The sequenced sample was PBMCs or a T cell subset sorted from them (not recorded which). The receptors originated from an adult woman who had mild COVID-19 (a few samples of this study predate the infection). The sample titles of this study are shuffled in the database, so cell type and time point are left out; the donor was told from shared clones.

This sequence joins TRBV15 and TRBJ2-3; 7 bases match TRBD2. Germline V gene lookup returns CDR1 LNHNV and CDR2 YYDKDF (reference sequence). This CDR3 spans 15 amino acids. After removal of 6 bases from V and 2 bases from J, the junction contained 8 bases not matched to a gene. CDR3 coding DNA: TGTGCCACCAGTAGCGGGCGGTCGTCCACAGATACGCAGTATTTT. The encoded protein is CATSSGRSSTDTQYF.

V gene TRBV12-5 combines with J gene TRBJ2-3, with 12 bases that match TRBD2. This CDR3 has 18 amino acids. With V trimmed by 1 base and J by 2 bases, 7 bases remained unmatched. Germline assignment: CDR1 LGHNT and CDR2 FRNRAP. DNA of the CDR3: TGTGCTAGTGGTTTGGAACTAGCGGGGGGACTCTCCACAGATACGCAGTATTTT. Translating it yields CASGLELAGGLSTDTQYF.

This clonotype showed up just a few times. V usage is TRBV6-1 and J usage is TRBJ2-3; weak D call: TRBD2 (5 bases). The germline gives CDR1 MNHNS, CDR2 SASEGT. Trimming took off 4 bases at V and 1 base at J, with 9 bases between the two ends. CDR3 length: 14 amino acids. The CDR3: CASSGAAGTDTQYF. CDR3 coding DNA: TGTGCCAGCAGTGGAGCAGCGGGCACAGATACGCAGTATTTT.

This clonotype has more than one count but fewer than ten. This chain links TRBV5-4 with TRBJ2-1; TRBD2 matches at 9 bases. V gave up 2 bases and J gave up 8 bases; unmatched junction bases: 11. The CDR3 runs 16 residues. Germline values: CDR1 SGHNT, CDR2 YYREEE (reference sequence). CDR3 loop: CASSFIGPSGEDEQFF. The CDR3 DNA reads TGTGCCAGCAGCTTCATTGGGCCTAGCGGGGAGGATGAGCAGTTCTTC.

The chain recombines TRBV9 with TRBJ1-1; 10 nucleotides align to TRBD1. The CDR3 has 16 residues. Germline V gene sequence: CDR1 SGDLS, CDR2 YYNGEE. J lost 2 bases, V lost 4 bases, and 8 bases had no gene match. CDR3 bases: TGTGCCAGCAGCCCGCCAATGACAGGGGGCAACACTGAAGCTTTCTTT. Encoded protein: CASSPPMTGGNTEAFF.

The rearrangement joins TRBV2 to TRBJ1-4, with a tentative D call TRBD1 (6 bases). This CDR3 spans 15 amino acids. Germline values: CDR1 SNHLY, CDR2 FYNNEI. V was shortened by 6 bases and J by 3 bases, with 14 bases between the two germline ends. Here the CDR3 DNA reads TGTGCCAGCAGGGACCCGCGGACAGCTAATGAAAAACTGTTTTTT. Encoded protein: CASRDPRTANEKLFF.

The V and J genes are TRBV30 and TRBJ2-7; 9 bases fit TRBD2. Germline lookup yields CDR1 GTSNPN and CDR2 SVGIG (reference sequence). This CDR3 has 14 residues. The ends lost 2 bases at V and 2 bases at J; junction bases unmatched: 4. The CDR3 protein is CAWSNPSGAYEQYF. Here the CDR3 DNA reads TGTGCCTGGAGTAACCCTAGCGGGGCCTACGAGCAGTACTTC.

In this sample, this clonotype turned up once. The chain couples TRBV13 to TRBJ2-7; 10 bases are shared with TRBD2. J was trimmed by 1 base and V by 5 bases; bases with no gene match: 5. The CDR3 is 15 residues long. Germline-derived CDR1 and CDR2 are PRHDT and FYEKMQ (reference sequence). CDR3: CASSNPSGGSYEQYF. CDR3 DNA: TGTGCCAGCAGCAATCCTAGCGGGGGTTCCTACGAGCAGTACTTC. Looking up the rest from reference TRBV13 and TRBJ2-7 gives the full variable domain: AAGVIQSPRHLIKEKRETATLKCYPIPRHDTVYWYQQGPGQDPQFLISFYEKMQSDKGSIPDRFSAQQFSDYHSELNMSSLELGDSALYFCASSNPSGGSYEQYFGPGTRLTVT.

The chain has TRBV5-1 and TRBJ1-4; weak D call: TRBD1 (5 bases). This CDR3 is 15 amino acids long. Germline CDR1 and CDR2: SGHRS and YFSETQ. Deletions cut 3 bases from V and 4 bases from J, with 13 bases between. DNA of the CDR3: TGCGCCAGCAGCTCCGACGGGACTATTAATGAAAAACTGTTTTTT. Residues: CASSSDGTINEKLFF.

This clonotype turned up a few times. The gene calls are TRBV11-2 and TRBJ1-3; D uncertain. The CDR3 loop spans 14 amino acids. With 2 bases removed from V and 4 bases from J, the gap between germline ends came to 9 bases. Germline CDR1 reads SGHAT; CDR2 reads FQNNGV. Written as DNA, the CDR3 is TGTGCCAGCAGCTTAATCCCTTTAGGAAACACCATATATTTT. It encodes CASSLIPLGNTIYF.

In the case of this clonotype: At one boundary the junction diverges from the germline segment, which might be a read error. The chain carries TRBV30 and TRBJ2-2; D may be TRBD2 (6 bases). The CDR3 is made up of 15 amino acids. CDR1 is GTSNPN and CDR2 is SVGIG in the germline V gene (reference sequence). The CDR3 DNA is TGTGCCTGGAGTGTATCAGGACTACACACAGGGGAGCTGTTTTTT. Translation gives CAWSVSGLHTGELFF.

V is TRBV5-6 and J is TRBJ2-7; 11 positions agree with TRBD2. CDR3 length equals 14 residues. Germline V gives CDR1 SGHDT, CDR2 YYEEEE. J lost 4 bases, V lost 6 bases, and 6 bases had no gene match. The CDR3 nucleotides are TGTGCCAGCACAACCGGGACTAGCGGTTACGAGCAGTACTTC. Translation gives CASTTGTSGYEQYF.

This clonotype was counted a few times. V gene TRBV5-6 combines with J gene TRBJ2-1; 10 bases match TRBD2. This CDR3 region has 16 residues. Trimming at V came to 6 bases and at J to 8 bases, leaving 14 bases not matched to a gene. Germline V gives CDR1 SGHDT, CDR2 YYEEEE. The chain's CDR3 is CASIPESGGALDEQFF. The CDR3 region has the DNA TGTGCCAGCATCCCTGAGAGCGGGGGGGCATTGGATGAGCAGTTCTTC.

In this sample, this clonotype turned up a few times. The chain is built from TRBV24-1 and TRBJ2-3; D may match TRBD1 or TRBD2 (5 bases each). V was shortened by 4 bases and J by 0 bases, with 13 bases between the two germline ends. The length of the CDR3 is 16 residues. Germline V CDR1 and CDR2: KGHDR, SFDVKD. The CDR3 region is CATSDTGRTSTDTQYF. The CDR3 bases are TGTGCCACCAGTGACACGGGACGGACTAGCACAGATACGCAGTATTTT.

The rearrangement links TRBV5-1 to TRBJ2-7; tentative D call: TRBD2 (6 bases). The CDR3 runs to 15 residues. Trimming took 4 bases from V and 5 from J, leaving 19 bases between them. The germline CDR1 and CDR2 sequences are SGHRS and YFSETQ. The CDR3 protein is CASSGEAGSGDEQYF. The CDR3 bases are TGCGCCAGCAGCGGGGAGGCAGGGTCCGGGGACGAGCAGTACTTC.

This clonotype appeared a few times. This sequence joins TRBV7-3 and TRBJ2-1, with D uncertain. Trimming removed 4 bases at V and 8 bases at J, with 24 bases between. This CDR3 is 17 amino acids long. The germline V gene encodes CDR1 SGHTA and CDR2 FQGTGA. The CDR3 protein is CASSYRTYNPRLDEQFF. The CDR3 DNA reads TGTGCCAGCAGCTACAGAACATACAACCCGAGATTGGATGAGCAGTTCTTC.

The CDR3 nucleotides read TGCAGCGTGGGCAGCTCCTACGAGCAGTACTTC. Amino acid sequence: CSVGSSYEQYF. The chain employs TRBV29-1 and TRBJ2-7; D gene uncertain. With 6 bases removed from V and 0 bases from J, the gap between germline ends came to 6 bases. Germline CDR1 reads SQVTM; CDR2 reads ANQGSEA. The CDR3 runs to 11 residues.

This clonotype was counted a few times. The CDR3 DNA reads TGTGCCAGCAGTTTGGGACAGCTTAATCAGCCCCAGCATTTT. It translates to CASSLGQLNQPQHF. This sequence joins TRBV12-3 or TRBV12-4 and TRBJ1-5; 7 nucleotides line up with TRBD1. V shed 3 bases and J 4 bases; nucleotides not matched to a gene: 3. The CDR3 length is 14 residues.

The sample holds many counts of this clonotype. This chain connects TRBV20-1 to TRBJ2-7; D is possibly TRBD1 (6 bases). The CDR3 runs 14 residues. Germline V gives CDR1 DFQATT, CDR2 SNEGSKA (reference sequence). The V end was cut by 3 bases, the J end by 0 bases, with 12 bases between. This CDR3 reads CSASEQGSSYEQYF. DNA of the CDR3: TGCAGTGCTAGCGAGCAGGGGAGCTCCTACGAGCAGTACTTC.

This clonotype occurred many times. V is TRBV4-3 and J is TRBJ2-1; D is possibly TRBD2 (6 bases). CDR3 length equals 14 residues. The V end lost 0 bases, the J end lost 9 bases, and 12 bases lay between the germline ends. Looked up from germline, CDR1 is LGHNA and CDR2 is YSLEER. The CDR3, as DNA: TGCGCCAGCAGCCAAGATTCGGCGGGACTTGAGCAGTTCTTC. It encodes CASSQDSAGLEQFF.

This chain connects TRBV29-1 to TRBJ2-1, with 8 nucleotides matching TRBD2. Germline V gene data show CDR1 as SQVTM and CDR2 as ANQGSEA. This CDR3 comprises 17 residues. Germline trimming cut 0 bases from V and 3 bases from J; bases unmatched to any gene: 10. The CDR3 region has the DNA TGCAGCGTTGAAGATCCGGCTAGCGGGCGCTACTACAATGAGCAGTTCTTC. Amino acids: CSVEDPASGRYYNEQFF.

The V gene is TRBV5-6, the J gene TRBJ2-1, with 8 bases that match TRBD2. This CDR3 is built from 19 residues. V trimming: 3 bases; J trimming: 9 bases; junction bases outside the gene matches: 23. Germline CDR1 is SGHDT and CDR2 is YYEEEE. The CDR3 sequence: CASSSGGTYIQPGLSEQFF. DNA of the CDR3: TGTGCCAGCAGCTCGGGAGGGACCTATATCCAACCGGGGTTATCTGAGCAGTTCTTC.

This chain links TRBV5-1 with TRBJ1-1, with D perhaps TRBD1 (5 bases). The CDR3 runs to 16 residues. With 3 bases removed from V and 3 bases from J, the gap between germline ends came to 18 bases. Germline assignment: CDR1 SGHRS and CDR2 YFSETQ. The CDR3 region is CASSSPRGEEDTEAFF. Written as DNA, the CDR3 is TGCGCCAGCAGCTCACCGCGAGGGGAGGAGGACACTGAAGCTTTCTTT.

This clonotype was found a few times. CDR3: CASSSSAGGPYNEQFF. In DNA form, the CDR3 reads TGTGCCAGCAGCTCCTCTGCGGGAGGGCCTTACAATGAGCAGTTCTTC. This rearrangement joins TRBV7-9 to TRBJ2-1, with 9 bases matching TRBD2. With 4 bases clipped from V and 4 bases from J, the junction kept 8 bases outside the gene matches. CDR1 is SEHNR and CDR2 is FQNEAQ in the germline V gene (reference sequence). This CDR3 has 16 amino acids. Full variable domain (missing parts from reference TRBV7-9 and TRBJ2-1): DTGVSQNPRHKITKRGQNVTFRCDPISEHNRLYWYRQTLGQGPEFLTYFQNEAQLEKSRLLSDRFSAERPKGSFSTLEIQRTEQGDSAMYLCASSSSAGGPYNEQFFGPGTRLTVL.

This clonotype was seen a handful of times. This sequence joins TRBV29-1 and TRBJ2-7, with D possibly being TRBD1 or TRBD2 (5 bases each). Germline V gene sequence: CDR1 SQVTM, CDR2 ANQGSEA. The V gene lost 7 bases and the J gene lost 0 bases, with 10 bases spanning the gap. This CDR3 has 12 amino acids. The CDR3 DNA reads TGCAGCGCCGCCGGGACCTCCTACGAGCAGTACTTC. It encodes CSAAGTSYEQYF.